Below are 2 T cell receptor beta chains sequenced from a single sample in a study of human T cells and chemical hapten exposure. Noted time point: patch test 1, 2 weeks after DPC sensitization. Regarding treatment: therapeutic diphenylcyclopropenone sensitization with weekly scalp DPC. TCRdb re-derived calls from the RACE reads in MiXCR, one entry per CDR3 protein. The table records tens of thousands of distinct CDR3 sequences, roughly 7.6% of them present only once. Sequencing was performed on whole blood, taken in connection with sensitization to the hapten diphenylcyclopropenone (DPC). These receptors were obtained from a woman under 40 with alopecia areata. Some clones in this sample may be carry-over from other donors' samples.

The gene calls are TRBV30 and TRBJ1-1; 8 bases agree with TRBD1. The CDR3 spans 13 residues. Germline values: CDR1 GTSNPN, CDR2 SVGIG (reference sequence). V shed 2 bases and J 10 bases; nucleotides not matched to a gene: 9. The CDR3 region has the DNA TGTGCCTGGAGTAGATCTAACAGGGGGTCAGCTTTCTTT. The encoded protein is CAWSRSNRGSAFF.

This clonotype was observed at least ten times. The chain uses TRBV28 and TRBJ1-1; no reliable D call. V lost 4 bases and J lost 1, with 4 bases in between. The germline gives CDR1 MDHEN, CDR2 SYDVKM. The CDR3 runs 12 residues. In DNA form, the CDR3 reads TGTGCCAGCAGTTCCCCGAACACTGAAGCTTTCTTT. Its translation is CASSSPNTEAFF.